These 13 T cell receptor beta chains came from one sample sequenced in a study of chemoradiotherapy in HPV16-positive cancers. Sequencing used immunoSEQ multiplex PCR; TCRdb keeps in-frame clones, though not all of them. The sample lists approximately 58,000 clones; around nine tenths were seen once. The input for sequencing was blood, taken from a patient who underwent chemoradiotherapy. The receptors stem from a human donor with HPV-associated anogenital cancer.

The chain carries TRBV2 and TRBJ1-2; 10 bases line up with TRBD1. The germline gives CDR1 SNHLY, CDR2 FYNNEI. The trim removed 1 base at V and 4 bases at J, leaving 9 bases unmatched. The CDR3 consists of 17 residues. The CDR3 DNA is TGTGCCAGCAGTGAAGGGATTGGACAGGGGGTGAGCTATGGCTACACCTTC. This codes for CASSEGIGQGVSYGYTF.

On this clone: Sequence at one end of the junction differs from germline and may be a read error. The chain has TRBV5-4 and TRBJ2-1, with 9 nucleotides matching TRBD1. The CDR3 has 15 amino acids. Germline loops: CDR1 SGHNT, CDR2 YYREEE (reference sequence). In DNA, the CDR3 is TGTGCCAGCAGCTCGGCCGGGACAGGGATACTAGGCCCCCTCTTC. This codes for CASSSAGTGILGPLF.

J is TRBJ1-1 and V is TRBV30, with D unresolved. The CDR3 loop spans 12 amino acids. Germline V gene sequence: CDR1 GTSNPN, CDR2 SVGIG (reference sequence). The V and J ends lost 8 bases and 3 bases respectively, with 13 bases between them. The CDR3 sequence is CAGNMVYTEAFF. The DNA for the CDR3 is TGTGCCGGCAACATGGTATACACTGAAGCTTTCTTT.

CDR3 in DNA: TGTGCCAGCAGCCCGACGGGGGGCGAGCAGTACTTC. Translation: CASSPTGGEQYF. V is TRBV9 and J is TRBJ2-7; TRBD2 matches 7 bases. J was trimmed by 6 bases and V by 4 bases; bases with no gene match: 4. CDR3 length: 12 amino acids. The V gene's germline CDR1 is SGDLS and CDR2 YYNGEE.

The chain recombines TRBV4-2 with TRBJ1-2; 9 bases map to TRBD1. Germline V gives CDR1 LGHNA, CDR2 YNFKEQ. This CDR3 is 16 amino acids long. The V and J ends lost 0 bases and 7 bases, in that order; junction bases with no gene match: 9. The CDR3 loop is CASSQELQGAAGGYTF. CDR3 sequence (DNA): TGTGCCAGCAGCCAAGAACTACAGGGGGCTGCCGGTGGCTACACCTTC.

CDR3 coding DNA: TGTGCCAGCAGTTACCGGGACAGGGGAAGACTGTTTTTT. Protein: CASSYRDRGRLFF. This chain links TRBV6-5 with TRBJ1-4, with TRBD1 identical over 10 bases. CDR1 and CDR2 (germline): MNHEY, SVGAGI. CDR3 length: 13 amino acids. J was trimmed by 13 bases and V by 2 bases; bases with no gene match: 4.

The genes are TRBV4-3 and TRBJ2-7, with 7 bases identical to TRBD1. V gave up 0 bases and J gave up 1 base; unmatched junction bases: 6. The CDR3 runs to 16 residues. Germline V gene sequence: CDR1 LGHNA, CDR2 YSLEER. CDR3 loop: CASSQDGATGSYEQYF. The CDR3 coding sequence is TGCGCCAGCAGCCAAGACGGCGCGACAGGGTCCTACGAGCAGTACTTC.

CDR3 in DNA: TGTGCCAGTAGTTCCCCTGCTCGCGAGCAGTTCTTC. This sequence encodes CASSSPAREQFF. This chain links TRBV19 with TRBJ2-1, with unresolved D. Germline loops: CDR1 LNHDA, CDR2 SQIVND (reference sequence). Trimming cost V 5 bases and J 10 bases, with 12 bases left between them. The CDR3 length is 12 residues.

The V call is TRBV21-1, the J call TRBJ2-5; the DNA was not compared with TRBD1, the D call given in the table. TRBV21-1 constitutes a pseudogene. The CDR3 extends over 17 amino acids. CDR3 nucleotides: TGTGCCAGCAGCAAAGTGTGGGACAGGGGGCGGGGAGAGACCCAGTACTTC. Translating it yields CASSKVWDRGRGETQYF.

The rearrangement joins TRBV9 to TRBJ1-2; 8 nucleotides match TRBD1. V trimming: 2 bases; J trimming: 3 bases; junction bases outside the gene matches: 6. The germline gives CDR1 SGDLS, CDR2 YYNGEE. The CDR3 covers 15 residues. The CDR3, as DNA: TGTGCCAGCAGCGTCTCCGCAGGGGGCGACTATGGCTACACCTTC. Amino acid sequence: CASSVSAGGDYGYTF. The full variable domain, completed using reference TRBV9 and TRBJ1-2, is DSGVTQTPKHLITATGQRVTLRCSPRSGDLSVYWYQQSLDQGLQFLIQYYNGEERAKGNILERFSAQQFPDLHSELNLSSLELGDSALYFCASSVSAGGDYGYTFGSGTRLTVV.

V usage is TRBV19 and J usage is TRBJ1-3, with D hard to call. CDR1 is LNHDA, CDR2 SQIVND, per germline (reference sequence). V lost 2 bases to trimming and J lost 0 bases, with 8 bases between them. The CDR3 spans 15 residues. CDR3 in amino acids: CASSINSLSGNTIYF. The CDR3 DNA is TGTGCCAGTAGTATAAACAGTCTCTCTGGAAACACCATATATTTT. The variable domain in full, completed from reference TRBV19 and TRBJ1-3, reads DGGITQSPKYLFRKEGQNVTLSCEQNLNHDAMYWYRQDPGQGLRLIYYSQIVNDFQKGDIAEGYSVSREKKESFPLTVTSAQKNPTAFYLCASSINSLSGNTIYFGEGSWLTVV.

This clone was observed a single time. V is TRBV7-8 and J is TRBJ2-3, with TRBD2 as a possible D gene (6 bases). The CDR3 contains 16 residues. Germline CDR1 and CDR2: SGHVS and FQNEAQ. Trimming pared 2 bases from V and 3 bases from J, leaving 15 bases between. The CDR3 loop is CASSLMSGGLTDTQYF. DNA of the CDR3: TGTGCCAGCAGCTTAATGTCCGGGGGATTGACAGATACGCAGTATTTT.

The chain joins TRBV15 to TRBJ1-3; no reliable D call. Germline assignment: CDR1 LNHNV and CDR2 YYDKDF (reference sequence). V was cut by 0 bases and J by 1 base, with 4 bases left in between. CDR3 length: 14 amino acids. CDR3 bases: TGTGCCACCAGCAGAGATCCTTCTGGAAACACCATATATTTT. This encodes CATSRDPSGNTIYF.